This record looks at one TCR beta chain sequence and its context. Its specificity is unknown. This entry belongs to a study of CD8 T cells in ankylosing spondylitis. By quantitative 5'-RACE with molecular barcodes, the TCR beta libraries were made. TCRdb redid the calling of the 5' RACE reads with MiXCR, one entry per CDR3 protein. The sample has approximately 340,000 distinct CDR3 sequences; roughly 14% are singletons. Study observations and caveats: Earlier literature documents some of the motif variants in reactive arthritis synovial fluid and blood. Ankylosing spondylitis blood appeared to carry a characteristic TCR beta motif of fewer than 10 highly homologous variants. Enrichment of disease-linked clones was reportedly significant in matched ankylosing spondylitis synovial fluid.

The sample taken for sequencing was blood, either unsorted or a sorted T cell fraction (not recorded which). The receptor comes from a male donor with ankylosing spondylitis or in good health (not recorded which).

The CDR3 DNA reads TGTGCCAGCAGCCAGAGTACAGGGGCTGGCGGGGAGCTGTTTTTT. It translates to CASSQSTGAGGELFF. V is TRBV12-3 or TRBV12-4 and J is TRBJ2-2; 7 bases line up with TRBD1. V lost 6 bases to trimming and J lost 7 bases; unmatched junction nucleotides: 11. The CDR3 spans 15 residues.